This note documents a single TCR beta chain sequence. Its antigen is unidentified. Germline lookup yields CDR1 SNHLY and CDR2 FYNNEI. CDR3 size: 14 residues. Trimming stripped 3 bases from V and 5 bases from J, with 13 bases between. A multiplex PCR was run with 60 Vbeta primers and 13 Jbeta primers. Produced via immunoSEQ multiplex PCR; TCRdb's table is partial and in-frame only. Here the sample spans roughly 100,000 clones, 74% being singletons. The sample comes from a study of cytomegalovirus exposure and HLA in healthy donors. General observations from the study: Immune exposure information comprised only CMV serostatus. Looking again later, the authors saw that most CMV-associated TCR beta chains seemed HLA-restricted. Sequencing likely caused a cluster of highly shared sequence variants.

Input material: PBMCs. V and J are TRBV2 and TRBJ2-5, with D maybe TRBD1 (5 bases). The TCR was taken from a middle-aged man in good health and CMV-seropositive. CDR3 coding DNA: TGTGCCAGCAGTGAGGATTCAGGGCTTGAGACCCAGTACTTC. Its protein is CASSEDSGLETQYF.